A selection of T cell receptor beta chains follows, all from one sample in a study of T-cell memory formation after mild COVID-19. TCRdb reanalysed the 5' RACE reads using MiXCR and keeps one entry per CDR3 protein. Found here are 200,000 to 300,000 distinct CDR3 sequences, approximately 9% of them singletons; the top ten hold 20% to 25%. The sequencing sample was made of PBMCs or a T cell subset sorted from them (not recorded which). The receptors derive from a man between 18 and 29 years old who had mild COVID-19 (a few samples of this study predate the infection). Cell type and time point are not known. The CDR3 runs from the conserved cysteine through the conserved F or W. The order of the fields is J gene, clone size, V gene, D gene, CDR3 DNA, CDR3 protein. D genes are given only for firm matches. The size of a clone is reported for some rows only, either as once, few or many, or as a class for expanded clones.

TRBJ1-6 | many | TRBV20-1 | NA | TGCAGTGCTCGAGGGACCCCCGGGAATTCACCCCTCCACTTT | CSARGTPGNSPLHF
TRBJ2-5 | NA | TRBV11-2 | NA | TGTGCCAGCATGGCCAGGGGTGTGGAGACCCAGTACTTC | CASMARGVETQYF
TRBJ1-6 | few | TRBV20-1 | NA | TGCAGTGCTAGAGTTTCCAGCCTTACTTATTCACCCCTCCACTTT | CSARVSSLTYSPLHF
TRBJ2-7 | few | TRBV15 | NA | TGTGCCACCAGCGGAGGGGGGGACTCCTACGAGCAGTACTTC | CATSGGGDSYEQYF
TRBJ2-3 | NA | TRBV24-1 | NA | TGTGCCACCAGTGATGGGGCACAGGGCACAGATACGCAGTATTTT | CATSDGAQGTDTQYF
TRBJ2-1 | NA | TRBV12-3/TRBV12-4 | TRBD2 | TGTGCCAGCAGTTTAGGAGCGGGGGGGCGAGAGCAGTTCTTC | CASSLGAGGREQFF
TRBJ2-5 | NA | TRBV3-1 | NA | TGTGCCAGTCGTATTTGGATGCAAGAGACCCAGTACTTC | CASRIWMQETQYF
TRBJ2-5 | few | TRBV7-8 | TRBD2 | TGTGCCAGCAGTTCTAGCGGGGCGGCGGAGACCCAGTACTTC | CASSSSGAAETQYF
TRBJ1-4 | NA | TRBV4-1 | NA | TGCGCCAGCAGCCAGGGCCCGAGGGGTGAAAAACTGTTTTTT | CASSQGPRGEKLFF
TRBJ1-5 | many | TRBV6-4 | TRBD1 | TGTGCCAGCAGCCCCTCAGGGGCAGGGGGGCAGCCCCAGCATTTT | CASSPSGAGGQPQHF
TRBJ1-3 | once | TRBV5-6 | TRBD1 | TGTGCCAGCAGCGATAGGACAGGGGGGAACACCATATATTTT | CASSDRTGGNTIYF
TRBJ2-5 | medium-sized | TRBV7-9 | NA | TGTGCCAGCAGCTTAGTTGGGACGGAGACCCAGTACTTC | CASSLVGTETQYF
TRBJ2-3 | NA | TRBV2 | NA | TGTGCCAGCAGTGATAATCCTACCCGTAGCACAGATACGCAGTATTTT | CASSDNPTRSTDTQYF
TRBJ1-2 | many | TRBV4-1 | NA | TGCGCCAGCAGCCTGGCTTTTTTTTTTAACTATGGCTACACCTTC | CASSLAFFFNYGYTF
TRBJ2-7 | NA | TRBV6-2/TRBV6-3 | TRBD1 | TGTGCCAGCAGTCCGGGACAGGCCTCCTCGAGGGAGCAGTACTTC | CASSPGQASSREQYF
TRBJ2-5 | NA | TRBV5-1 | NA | TGCGCCAGCAGCTTGATTGGGAGTAGCGGGACAGAGGGGGAGACCCAGTACTTC | CASSLIGSSGTEGETQYF
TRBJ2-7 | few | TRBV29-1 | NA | TGCAGCGTTGTAGGGGAGGTTGAATACGAGCAGTACTTC | CSVVGEVEYEQYF
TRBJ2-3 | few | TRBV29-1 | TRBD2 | TGCAGCGTCCCCGGGAGGGGGGTGGCAGATACGCAGTATTTT | CSVPGRGVADTQYF
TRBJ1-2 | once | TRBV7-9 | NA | TGTGCCAGCACCCGGGCAGGGACGGACTATGGCTACACCTTC | CASTRAGTDYGYTF
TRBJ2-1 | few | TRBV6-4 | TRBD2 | TGTGCCAGCAGTCCGGGACTAGGTTTGAATGAGCAGTTCTTC | CASSPGLGLNEQFF
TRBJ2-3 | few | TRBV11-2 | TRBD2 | TGTGCCAGCAGCCCCTATCCTAGCGGGGGGGCCTTATATACGCAGTATTTT | CASSPYPSGGALYTQYF
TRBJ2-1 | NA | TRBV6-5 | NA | TGTGCCAGCAGTTATGGTCGGAATGAGCAGTTCTTC | CASSYGRNEQFF
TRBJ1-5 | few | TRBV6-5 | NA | TGTGCCAGCAGTAGCGATAGCAATCAGCCCCAGCATTTT | CASSSDSNQPQHF
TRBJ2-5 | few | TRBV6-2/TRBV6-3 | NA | TGTGCCAGCAGTGGGTACCAAGAGACCCAGTACTTC | CASSGYQETQYF
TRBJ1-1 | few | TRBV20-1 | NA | TGCAGTGCTACCATGACAGGCAGCCTGAGCACTGAAGCTTTCTTT | CSATMTGSLSTEAFF
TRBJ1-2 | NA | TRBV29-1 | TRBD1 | TGCAGCGTTGACCAGGGGGCATTATCAAACTATGGCTACACCTTC | CSVDQGALSNYGYTF
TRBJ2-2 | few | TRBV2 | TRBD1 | TGTGCCAGTGTCCGGGACAGAAACACCGGGGAGCTGTTTTTT | CASVRDRNTGELFF
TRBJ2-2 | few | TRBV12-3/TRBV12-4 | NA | TGTGCCAGCAGTTTAGTTGGGGCCCCCGGGGAGCTGTTTTTT | CASSLVGAPGELFF
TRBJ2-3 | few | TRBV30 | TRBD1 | TGTGCCTGGAGAGGGGGACAGGGGCCGGATACGCAGTATTTT | CAWRGGQGPDTQYF
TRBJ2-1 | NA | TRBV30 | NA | TGTGCCTGGAGCGGGGTTCATGAGCAGTTCTTC | CAWSGVHEQFF
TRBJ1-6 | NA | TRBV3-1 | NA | TGTGCCAGCAGCCAAAGAGGGGCGGATTCACCCCTCCACTTT | CASSQRGADSPLHF
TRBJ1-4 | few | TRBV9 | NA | TGTGCCAGCAGCGCCCGACATGGAGGAGCAACTAATGAAAAACTGTTTTTT | CASSARHGGATNEKLFF
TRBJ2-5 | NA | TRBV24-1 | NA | TGTGCCACCAGTGAAAGCGGCAGGGAAGAGACCCAGTACTTC | CATSESGREETQYF
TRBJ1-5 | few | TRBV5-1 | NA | TGCGCCAGCAGCGGGGACGGGAATCAGCCCCAGCATTTT | CASSGDGNQPQHF
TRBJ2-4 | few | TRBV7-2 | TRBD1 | TGTGCCAGCAGCTTAGGCAGGGGGTACAACATTCAGTACTTC | CASSLGRGYNIQYF
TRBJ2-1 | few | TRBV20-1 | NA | TGCAGTGATACCGGGACCTCAAACAGCAATGAGCAGTTCTTC | CSDTGTSNSNEQFF
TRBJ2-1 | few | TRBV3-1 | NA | TGTGCCAGCAGCCCTGCTTGGAAGGCGGGGAGCTCCTACAATGAGCAGTTCTTC | CASSPAWKAGSSYNEQFF
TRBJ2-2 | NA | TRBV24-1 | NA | TGTGCCACCAGTGATACCCTAGGGGACATCCACACCGGGGAGCTGTTTTTT | CATSDTLGDIHTGELFF
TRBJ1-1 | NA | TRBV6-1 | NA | TGTGCCAGCAGCGACCTTGGAGGTAACACTGAAGCTTTCTTT | CASSDLGGNTEAFF
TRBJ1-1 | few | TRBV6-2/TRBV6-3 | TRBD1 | TGTGCCAGCAGCCAGACAGGGGGTGAAGCTTTCTTT | CASSQTGGEAFF
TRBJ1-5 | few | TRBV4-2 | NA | TGTGCCAGCAGCCAAGAGCTTCTAGGGCTCAATCAGCCCCAGCATTTT | CASSQELLGLNQPQHF
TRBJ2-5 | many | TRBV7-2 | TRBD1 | TGTGCCAGCAGCCAGGACCAGGGGGTGTTCCAAGAGACCCAGTACTTC | CASSQDQGVFQETQYF
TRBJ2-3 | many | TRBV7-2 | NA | TGTGCCAGCAGCCCAGACCAGATAGATACGCAGTATTTT | CASSPDQIDTQYF
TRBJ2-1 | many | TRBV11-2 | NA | TGTGCCAGCAGCCACGGGGCTTGGGAGCAGTTCTTC | CASSHGAWEQFF
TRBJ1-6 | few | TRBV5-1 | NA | TGCGCCAGCAGCTGGGATAATTCACCCCTCCACTTT | CASSWDNSPLHF
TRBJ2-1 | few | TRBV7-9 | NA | TGTGCCAGCAGCCCCGGAGGGGACCACAATGAGCAGTTCTTC | CASSPGGDHNEQFF
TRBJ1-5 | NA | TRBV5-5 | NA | TGTGCCAGCAGCTTGGAGTGGGACTGGCAGCCCCAGCATTTT | CASSLEWDWQPQHF
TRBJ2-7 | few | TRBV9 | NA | TGTGCCAGCAGCGTATCAGGTTCCGCCTACGAGCAGTACTTC | CASSVSGSAYEQYF
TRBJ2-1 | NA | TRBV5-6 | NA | TGTGCCAGCAGCCTTAGGGGGTTAGACGAGCAGTTCTTC | CASSLRGLDEQFF
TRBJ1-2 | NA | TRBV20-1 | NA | TGCAGTGCTAGAGCGGGCAGCAGCTACACCTTC | CSARAGSSYTF
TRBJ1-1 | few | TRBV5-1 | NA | TGCGCCAGCAGCTTGGTCTGGGGGCGGATGAACACTGAAGCTTTCTTT | CASSLVWGRMNTEAFF
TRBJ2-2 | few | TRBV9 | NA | TGTGCCAGCAGCCCGGGCGGGGGCGCCACCGGGGAGCTGTTTTTT | CASSPGGGATGELFF
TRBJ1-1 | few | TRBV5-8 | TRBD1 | TGTGCCAGCACCGTAGGGTGGACAGGGTACACTGAAGCTTTCTTT | CASTVGWTGYTEAFF